The rows below give T cell receptor beta chains drawn from one sample of a study of shared clonotypes between healthy human individuals. Repertoires were generated with immunoSEQ multiplex PCR, while TCRdb's copy carries only in-frame clones and drops some. Among around 480,000 clones listed, almost 80% were seen once. Sequencing was carried out using PBMCs. Every receptor here comes from a woman in her 40s in good health. Some clones in this sample may be carry-over from other donors' samples. The CDR3 runs from the conserved cysteine through the conserved F or W. A D gene is named only where the DNA matches it firmly. A row's size may be missing; if present it is once, few, many or a size class.

d_call	clone_size	v_call	j_call	cdr3_nt	cdr3_aa
.	.	TRBV6-1	TRBJ2-5	TGTGCCAGCAGTGGGGGACCAGCGGAGACCCAGTACTTC	CASSGGPAETQYF
.	.	TRBV7-6	TRBJ2-7	TGTGCCAGCAGCTTAGCAATCGGGACGCACGAGCAGTACTTC	CASSLAIGTHEQYF
TRBD2	.	TRBV5-1	TRBJ2-1	TGCGCCAGCAATCCGGCGGGAGGGTACAATGAGCAGTTCTTC	CASNPAGGYNEQFF
TRBD1	.	TRBV9	TRBJ2-1	TGTGCCAGCAGCGGACAGGGTGATGAGCAGTTCTTC	CASSGQGDEQFF
.	.	TRBV5-6	TRBJ2-3	TGTGCCAGCAGCTTAGGGTCCGGGGATACGCAGTATTTT	CASSLGSGDTQYF
.	.	TRBV18	TRBJ2-3	TGTGCCAGCTCACCTCTGACTAAGACCACAGATACGCAGTATTTT	CASSPLTKTTDTQYF
.	.	TRBV7-2	TRBJ2-3	TGTGCCAGCAGCTTACGGGGGCGCGGAGATACGCAGTATTTT	CASSLRGRGDTQYF
.	.	TRBV4-2	TRBJ1-5	TGTGCCAGCAGCCAAGGAGGAGGGCAGGGCAATCAGCCCCAGCATTTT	CASSQGGGQGNQPQHF
.	few	TRBV7-9	TRBJ1-1	TGTGCCAGCAGTCGCCAGGTGAACACTGAAGCTTTCTTT	CASSRQVNTEAFF
.	.	TRBV25-1	TRBJ2-1	TGTGCCAGCAGTGGGGGCCACTACAATGAGCAGTTCTTC	CASSGGHYNEQFF
.	.	TRBV7-6	TRBJ2-3	TGTGCCAGCAGCTTAGTAGCGCGGGTCACAGATACGCAGTATTTT	CASSLVARVTDTQYF
TRBD2	.	TRBV14	TRBJ2-1	TGTGCCAGCAGCCCGTGGGGACTACCCAATGAGCAGTTCTTC	CASSPWGLPNEQFF
.	.	TRBV5-1	TRBJ2-1	TGCGCCAGCAGCTTGGGGGGTAAAACCTACAATGAGCAGTTCTTC	CASSLGGKTYNEQFF
.	.	TRBV30	TRBJ1-6	TGTGCCTGGAATAAAGACGTTTATAATTCACCCCTCCACTTT	CAWNKDVYNSPLHF
TRBD2	.	TRBV7-6	TRBJ2-3	TGTGCCAGCAGCTCCAGGGGTAGCGGGAGAACAGATACGCAGTATTTT	CASSSRGSGRTDTQYF
TRBD1	.	TRBV7-3	TRBJ1-2	TGTGCCAGCAGCTCTGGGACAGGGGGCGGCTACACCTTC	CASSSGTGGGYTF
TRBD1	.	TRBV9	TRBJ2-1	TGTGCCAGCAGCCCTGGACAGGGAAGCTACAATGAGCAGTTCTTC	CASSPGQGSYNEQFF
TRBD1	.	TRBV7-9	TRBJ2-4	TGTGCCAGCAGCTTGGCCAGGGGGTCCTACCTAATAGCCAAAAACATTCAGTACTTC	CASSLARGSYLIAKNIQYF
.	.	TRBV5-4	TRBJ2-7	TGTGCCAGCAGCCCTCACGAGGGCTACGAGCAGTACTTC	CASSPHEGYEQYF
TRBD2	.	TRBV14	TRBJ2-1	TGTGCCAGCAGGGATAGCGGGAGTACCTACAATGAGCAGTTCTTC	CASRDSGSTYNEQFF
TRBD2	.	TRBV29-1	TRBJ2-5	TGCAGCGTTGGAACTAGCGGGAGTGAGACCCAGTACTTC	CSVGTSGSETQYF
.	.	TRBV7-2	TRBJ2-5	TGTGCCAGCAGCTTAGCCTCAGGGGTTGAGACCCAGTACTTC	CASSLASGVETQYF